The clone carrying this T cell receptor beta chain was found a few times. The antigen is undetermined. Naive CD8 libraries were made from about 19,000 to 1,100,000 sorted cells, and they used 10%, 30% or 50% RNA. CD8+CD4-CCR7+CD45RA+ sorting gave the naive CD8 T cells. This specimen belongs to a study of molecular identifiers for immune sequencing clone quantification. Points from the study as a whole: In a background of around 970,000 naive cells, spiked Jurkat TCR RNA from one cell was reportedly detectable.

TCRdb processed the PCR reads anew with MiXCR; each CDR3 protein has one entry. The sample holds hundreds of thousands of distinct CDR3 sequences, 25% seen once. The clonotype originates from a human donor in good health. Some libraries in this study had Jurkat cell RNA spiked in. Material: naive CD8+ T cells from blood, with Jurkat cell RNA spiked in. Subset in this sample: FACS-sorted CD8+CD4-CCR7+CD45RA+ naive T cells.

In DNA form, the CDR3 reads TGCGCCAGCAGCCAAGAAGTCAGGGGACAAGCATACTACGAGCAGTACTTC. Its translation: CASSQEVRGQAYYEQYF. The chain couples TRBV4-3 to TRBJ2-7; D may be TRBD1 (6 bases). V dropped 0 bases and J dropped 3 bases, with 18 bases sitting between them. Germline V lookup: CDR1 LGHNA, CDR2 YSLEER. The CDR3 loop spans 17 amino acids.